The present entry profiles one T cell receptor beta chain with its context. This sample is part of a study of shared clonotypes between healthy human individuals. Study-wide background: Donors consisted of two women and a few men between 18 and 49.

CDR3 length: 11 amino acids. V dropped 5 bases and J dropped 5 bases, with 6 bases sitting between them. CDR1 is MGHDK, CDR2 SYGVNS, per germline. Sequencing was performed with immunoSEQ multiplex PCR; in TCRdb, only in-frame clones are kept and a portion is missing. The sample has about a million clones; roughly 77% are singletons. The sequenced sample consisted of memory CD4+ T cells from PBMCs. Subset: CD45RA-negative fraction. The clonotype originates from a young man in good health. Some clones in this sample may be carry-over from other donors' samples. This chain connects TRBV25-1 to TRBJ2-5, with D unresolved. CDR3 in amino acids: CASSLVETQYF. DNA of the CDR3: TGTGCCAGCAGTCTAGTGGAGACCCAGTACTTC.